The 16 T cell receptor beta chains presented below share a single source sample, sequenced in a study of blood T cell repertoires in COVID-19. The data were produced by immunoSEQ multiplex PCR, yet TCRdb's version contains in-frame clones alone and is incomplete. The sample carries more than 95,000 clones, around 88% recorded once. The sequenced material came from peripheral blood. Receptors originate from a human donor in a cohort sampled during active COVID-19.

This chain connects TRBV7-2 to TRBJ1-6; a possible D gene is TRBD1 (5 bases). Germline lookup yields CDR1 SGHTA and CDR2 FQGNSA. Trimming cost V 0 bases and J 4 bases, with 19 bases left between them. The CDR3 totals 19 residues. In nucleotides, the CDR3 is TGTGCCAGCAGCTTAGCGTATCGTGGCAGGGAGGGTTATAATTCACCCCTCCACTTT. Translating gives CASSLAYRGREGYNSPLHF.

The gene calls are TRBV10-1 and TRBJ2-7; 9 bases are a match to TRBD1. The CDR3 has 16 amino acids. Per the germline V gene, CDR1 is WNHNN and CDR2 is SYGVQD (reference sequence). V shed 1 base, J shed 2 bases, and the junction held 6 bases outside the gene matches. This CDR3 is CASSEFGQGKPYEQYF. CDR3 nucleotides: TGCGCCAGCAGTGAGTTTGGACAGGGGAAACCCTACGAGCAGTACTTC.

The chain recombines TRBV19 with TRBJ2-1; D might be TRBD2 (6 bases). V gave up 0 bases and J gave up 2 bases, with 11 bases separating them. Germline V gives CDR1 LNHDA, CDR2 SQIVND (reference sequence). CDR3 length equals 16 residues. This CDR3 is CASSIDLGGTYNEQFF. CDR3 nucleotide sequence: TGTGCCAGTAGTATAGATCTCGGCGGGACCTACAATGAGCAGTTCTTC.

This clone is a singleton in its sample. In DNA form, the CDR3 reads TGCGCCAGCAGCCCCTCGCCGGGAGCTGCCGAGCAGTACTTC. It is translated as CASSPSPGAAEQYF. V and J are TRBV4-1 and TRBJ2-7; tentative D call: TRBD2 (6 bases). The CDR3 spans 14 residues. Germline V CDR1 and CDR2: MGHRA, YSYEKL. Trimming took off 4 bases at V and 6 bases at J, with 16 bases between the two ends.

The rearrangement uses TRBV2 and TRBJ2-5; D may be TRBD1 (6 bases). Germline CDR1 and CDR2: SNHLY and FYNNEI. V was shortened by 4 bases and J by 3 bases, with 15 bases between the two germline ends. The CDR3 runs 15 residues. The chain's CDR3 is CASSGLLAGEETQYF. The CDR3 region has the DNA TGTGCCAGCAGTGGCCTTCTGGCAGGGGAAGAGACCCAGTACTTC.

V usage is TRBV3-1 (or the pseudogene TRBV3-2) and J usage is TRBJ2-2, with TRBD2 matching 12 bases. The V gene end was trimmed by 2 bases and the J gene end by 5 bases; junction bases not matched to a gene: 3. The CDR3 runs 16 residues. The V gene's germline CDR1 is LGHDT and CDR2 YNNKEL (reference sequence). The CDR3, as DNA: TGTGCCAGCAGCCAATTTACTAGCGGGAGGACCGGGGAGCTGTTTTTT. Residues: CASSQFTSGRTGELFF.

The chain carries TRBV7-3 and TRBJ2-5, with 7 bases matching TRBD2. The J segment lost 1 base and the V segment lost 4 bases, leaving 12 bases of the junction unmatched. The CDR3 has 17 residues. Germline V lookup: CDR1 SGHTA, CDR2 FQGTGA. The CDR3 bases are TGTGCCAGCAGCTCCTCGCGAGCGGGGACCTCCCAAGAGACCCAGTACTTC. It translates to CASSSSRAGTSQETQYF.

By sample share, this clone is large. The CDR3 is CASSSRGTGSHRSYNEQFF. Written as DNA, the CDR3 is TGTGCCAGCAGTTCAAGGGGGACAGGCTCCCATCGCTCCTACAATGAGCAGTTCTTC. The chain employs TRBV28 and TRBJ2-1, with 8 bases that match TRBD1. The V gene's germline CDR1 is MDHEN and CDR2 SYDVKM. The V gene end was trimmed by 4 bases and the J gene end by 0 bases; junction bases not matched to a gene: 14. The CDR3 covers 19 residues. Using reference TRBV28 and TRBJ2-1 for the parts outside the CDR3, the full variable domain is DVKVTQSSRYLVKRTGEKVFLECVQDMDHENMFWYRQDPGLGLRLIYFSYDVKMKEKGDIPEGYSVSREKKERFSLILESASTNQTSMYLCASSSRGTGSHRSYNEQFFGPGTRLTVL.

V gene TRBV3-1 (or the pseudogene TRBV3-2) combines with J gene TRBJ2-1; 11 bases agree with TRBD2. There are 16 residues in the CDR3. Germline lookup yields CDR1 LGHDT and CDR2 YNNKEL (reference sequence). V gave up 3 bases and J gave up 7 bases; unmatched junction bases: 8. The CDR3 sequence: CASSQMTSGNPNEQFF. For the CDR3, the DNA is TGTGCCAGCAGCCAGATGACTAGCGGGAATCCGAATGAGCAGTTCTTC.

The chain combines TRBV18 with TRBJ1-2, with D possibly matching TRBD1 (5 bases). The CDR3 runs to 13 residues. Germline V gives CDR1 KGHSH, CDR2 LQKENI. Trimming took off 3 bases at V and 5 bases at J, with 10 bases between the two ends. The DNA of the CDR3 is TGTGCCAGCTCACCTTCGGGACTTTATGGCTACACCTTC. Its translation is CASSPSGLYGYTF.

V gene TRBV4-3 combines with J gene TRBJ2-3, with D possibly being TRBD2 (6 bases). This CDR3 spans 17 amino acids. CDR1 is LGHNA, CDR2 YSLEER, per germline. Trimming took 0 bases from V and 3 from J, leaving 16 bases between them. CDR3 in amino acids: CASSQDLRAAGTDTQYF. The CDR3 DNA sequence: TGCGCCAGCAGCCAAGATCTAAGGGCCGCGGGGACAGATACGCAGTATTTT.

This sequence joins TRBV6-2 or TRBV6-3 and TRBJ1-2; weak D call: TRBD1 (5 bases). Germline V lookup: CDR1 MNHEY, CDR2 SVGEGT. V lost 4 bases and J lost 7, with 13 bases in between. CDR3 size: 13 residues. CDR3 bases: TGTGCCAGCAGTTGGGGGGTCCTTTCTGGCTACACCTTC. Residues: CASSWGVLSGYTF.

This clone was recorded a few times. The conserved phenylalanine or tryptophan is not found at the CDR3 terminus, so this likely reflects a read error. No DNA is shown, since the ends of the CDR3 on it are uncertain; the CDR3 is the one TCRdb lists. This sequence joins TRBV11-3 and TRBJ1-4; the table assigns TRBD1, which was not confirmed against the DNA. CDR1 is SGHNT, CDR2 YENEEA, per germline. The CDR3 region is 12 residues in length, termini included. The CDR3 region is CASSLEGTGGMG.

The J gene is TRBJ2-5, the V gene TRBV5-1, with D possibly matching TRBD1 (6 bases). Germline assignment: CDR1 SGHRS and CDR2 YFSETQ. V lost 1 base to trimming and J lost 5 bases, with 15 bases between them. CDR3 length: 15 amino acids. The CDR3 here is CASSLKGQGRETQYF. The CDR3 DNA reads as TGCGCCAGCAGCTTGAAGGGCCAGGGGCGGGAGACCCAGTACTTC.

The rearrangement joins TRBV28 to TRBJ1-1, with D perhaps TRBD1 (5 bases). With 5 bases removed from V and 5 bases from J, the gap between germline ends came to 18 bases. Germline CDR1 reads MDHEN; CDR2 reads SYDVKM. The CDR3 consists of 15 residues. CDR3 bases: TGTGCCAGCAGTCCCCCAGGGCTGGGGGGAACTGAAGCTTTCTTT. It specifies CASSPPGLGGTEAFF. Based on the CDR3 plus reference TRBV28 and TRBJ1-1, the full variable domain is DVKVTQSSRYLVKRTGEKVFLECVQDMDHENMFWYRQDPGLGLRLIYFSYDVKMKEKGDIPEGYSVSREKKERFSLILESASTNQTSMYLCASSPPGLGGTEAFFGQGTRLTVV.

J is TRBJ2-7 and V is TRBV3-1 (or the pseudogene TRBV3-2); TRBD2 matches 14 bases. Germline CDR1 and CDR2: LGHDT and YNNKEL (reference sequence). The CDR3 has 17 amino acids. V shed 4 bases and J 0 bases; nucleotides not matched to a gene: 5. CDR3 in DNA: TGTGCCAGCAGCCCCACGGGACTAGCGGGAGTCTCCTACGAGCAGTACTTC. Its translation: CASSPTGLAGVSYEQYF.